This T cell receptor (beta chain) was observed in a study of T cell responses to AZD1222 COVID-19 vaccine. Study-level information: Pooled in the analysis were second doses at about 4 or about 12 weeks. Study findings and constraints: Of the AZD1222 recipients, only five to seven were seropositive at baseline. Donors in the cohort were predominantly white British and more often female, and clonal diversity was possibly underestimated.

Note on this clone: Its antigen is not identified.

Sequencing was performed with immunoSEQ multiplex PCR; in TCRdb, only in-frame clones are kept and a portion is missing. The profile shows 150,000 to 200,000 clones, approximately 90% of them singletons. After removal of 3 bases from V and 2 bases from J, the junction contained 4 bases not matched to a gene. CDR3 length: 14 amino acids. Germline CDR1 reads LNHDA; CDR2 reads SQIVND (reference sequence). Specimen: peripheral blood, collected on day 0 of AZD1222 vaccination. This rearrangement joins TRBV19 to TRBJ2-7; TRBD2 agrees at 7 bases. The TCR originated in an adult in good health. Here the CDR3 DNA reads TGTGCCAGTAGTATCGGTCTAGCGGCCTACGAGCAGTACTTC. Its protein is CASSIGLAAYEQYF.